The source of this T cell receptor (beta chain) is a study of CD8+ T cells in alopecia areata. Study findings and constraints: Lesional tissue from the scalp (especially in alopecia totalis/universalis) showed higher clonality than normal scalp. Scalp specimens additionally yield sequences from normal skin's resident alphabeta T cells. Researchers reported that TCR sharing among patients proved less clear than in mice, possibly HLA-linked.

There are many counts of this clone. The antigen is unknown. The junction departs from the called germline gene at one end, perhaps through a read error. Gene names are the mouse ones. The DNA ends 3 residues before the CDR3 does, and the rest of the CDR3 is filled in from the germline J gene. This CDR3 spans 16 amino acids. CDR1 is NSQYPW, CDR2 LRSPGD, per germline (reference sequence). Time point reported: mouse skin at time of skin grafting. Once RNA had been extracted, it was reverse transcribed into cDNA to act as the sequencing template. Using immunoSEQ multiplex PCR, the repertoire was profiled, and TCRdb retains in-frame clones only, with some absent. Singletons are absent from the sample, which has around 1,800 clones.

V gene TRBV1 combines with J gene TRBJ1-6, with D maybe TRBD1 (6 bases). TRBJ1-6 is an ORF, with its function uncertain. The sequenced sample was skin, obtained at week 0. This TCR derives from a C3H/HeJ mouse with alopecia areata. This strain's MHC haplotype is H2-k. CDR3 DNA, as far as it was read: TGCACCTGCAGTCCCCCGACAGGTTCCTATAATTCGCTC. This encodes CTCSPPTGSYNSL. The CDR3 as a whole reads CTCSPPTGSYNSLLYF.